This TCR beta chain was captured by sequencing in a study of T cell repertoires in ileal Crohn's disease. The wider study: All patients had surgery for stricturing (roughly 61%) or penetrating (around 40%) disease.

The length of the CDR3 is 14 residues. Deletions cut 2 bases from V and 4 bases from J, with 8 bases between. Germline V CDR1 and CDR2: MDHEN, SYDVKM. Specified time point: inflamed ileum from the surgical specimen. Clones were read by immunoSEQ multiplex PCR, and TCRdb kept only the in-frame ones, dropping some. The sample contains 16,000 or so clones, under 95% of which appear only once. The clonotype originates from an adult with Crohn's disease. The chain links TRBV28 to TRBJ2-2, with D hard to call. Sequencing was done on a sample of ileal tissue. The CDR3, as DNA: TGTGCCAGCAGTTTAGGGCAGTCCACCGGGGAGCTGTTTTTT. It yields the protein CASSLGQSTGELFF.